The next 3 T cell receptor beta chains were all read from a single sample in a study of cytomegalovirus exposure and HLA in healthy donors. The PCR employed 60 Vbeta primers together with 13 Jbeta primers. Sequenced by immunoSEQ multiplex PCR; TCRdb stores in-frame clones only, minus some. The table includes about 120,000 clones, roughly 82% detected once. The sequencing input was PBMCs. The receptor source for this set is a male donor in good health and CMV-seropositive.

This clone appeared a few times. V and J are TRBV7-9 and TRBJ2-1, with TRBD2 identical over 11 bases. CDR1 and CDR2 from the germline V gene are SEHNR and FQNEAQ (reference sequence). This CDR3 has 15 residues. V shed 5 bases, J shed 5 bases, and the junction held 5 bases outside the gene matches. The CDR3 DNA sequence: TGTGCCAGCAGCGGAGGACTAGCGGGTCACAATGAGCAGTTCTTC. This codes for CASSGGLAGHNEQFF.

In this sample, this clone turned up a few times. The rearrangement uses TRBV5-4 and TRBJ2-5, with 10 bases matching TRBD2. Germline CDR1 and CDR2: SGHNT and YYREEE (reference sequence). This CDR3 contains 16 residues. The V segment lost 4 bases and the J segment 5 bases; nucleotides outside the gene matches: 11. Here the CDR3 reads CASSPQLAGKGETQYF. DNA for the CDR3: TGTGCCAGCAGCCCCCAACTAGCGGGGAAGGGGGAGACCCAGTACTTC.

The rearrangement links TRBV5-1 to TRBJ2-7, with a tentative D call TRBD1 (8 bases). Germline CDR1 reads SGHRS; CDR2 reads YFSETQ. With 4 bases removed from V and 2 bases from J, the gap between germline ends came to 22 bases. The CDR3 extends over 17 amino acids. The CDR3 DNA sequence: TGCGCCAGCAGCCCCGGACAGGGAGGGTCCTTAACCTACGAGCAGTACTTC. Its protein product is CASSPGQGGSLTYEQYF.